The 16 T cell receptor beta chains below come from one sample, sequenced in a study of blood T cell repertoires in COVID-19. The table came from immunoSEQ multiplex PCR; TCRdb's copy has only in-frame clones and leaves some out. This sample has 150,000 to 200,000 clones, with approximately 95% found just once. The sample consisted of peripheral blood. These receptors were collected from a woman in her sixties or seventies with COVID-19, enrolled during active disease.

This clone appeared a few times. This rearrangement joins TRBV4-3 to TRBJ1-4, with 8 bases aligning to TRBD1. The junction had 6 bases not matched to a gene; V was cut back by 4 bases and J by 2 bases. The CDR3 is made up of 16 amino acids. Per germline, CDR1 LGHNA and CDR2 YSLEER. CDR3 sequence reads: CASSRYRGATNEKLFF. CDR3 in DNA: TGCGCCAGCAGCCGCTACAGGGGGGCGACTAATGAAAAACTGTTTTTT.

The chain's CDR3 is CASSLTYNTEAFF. CDR3 coding DNA: TGTGCCAGCAGCTTAACCTACAACACTGAAGCTTTCTTT. J is TRBJ1-1 and V is TRBV7-3, with D unresolved. This CDR3 comprises 13 residues. V dropped 0 bases and J dropped 2 bases, with 4 bases sitting between them. Looked up from germline, CDR1 is SGHTA and CDR2 is FQGTGA.

V gene TRBV2 combines with J gene TRBJ1-1, with 7 nucleotides matching TRBD1. Trimming cost V 6 bases and J 0 bases; bases outside gene matches: 1. The CDR3 totals 13 residues. Germline lookup yields CDR1 SNHLY and CDR2 FYNNEI. The CDR3 spells CASRGQMNTEAFF. The CDR3 nucleotides read TGTGCCAGCAGGGGACAGATGAACACTGAAGCTTTCTTT.

J is TRBJ1-2 and V is TRBV5-4; 7 bases are a match to TRBD1. J gave up 8 bases and V 0 bases, and 10 bases lay outside the gene matches. Looked up from germline, CDR1 is SGHNT and CDR2 is YYREEE (reference sequence). The CDR3 loop spans 15 amino acids. CDR3 coding DNA: TGTGCCAGCAGCTTGGGAGGGACAGCCAGTAACGGCTACACCTTC. Translated, it gives CASSLGGTASNGYTF.

Concerning this clone itself: At the DNA level, this CDR3 is encoded by other sequences in the same sample as well. The V gene is TRBV6-5, the J gene TRBJ2-7; 9 bases agree with TRBD1. J gave up 2 bases and V 2 bases, and 4 bases lay outside the gene matches. Germline CDR1 is MNHEY and CDR2 is SVGAGI. The CDR3 contains 15 residues. CDR3 DNA: TGTGCCAGCAGTTACAGGGGACAGGGCACCTACGAGCAGTACTTC. Protein product: CASSYRGQGTYEQYF.

The chain links TRBV3-1 (or the pseudogene TRBV3-2) to TRBJ1-4; 7 nucleotides align to TRBD1. This CDR3 comprises 16 residues. Germline-derived CDR1 and CDR2 are LGHDT and YNNKEL (reference sequence). V was clipped by 1 base and J by 0 bases; unmatched bases: 2. The CDR3 coding sequence is TGTGCCAGCAGCCAAGGGACAGGAGCAACTAATGAAAAACTGTTTTTT. It encodes CASSQGTGATNEKLFF.

This chain links TRBV27 with TRBJ1-5; D remains unclear. Trimming cost V 7 bases and J 1 base, with 11 bases left between them. This CDR3 comprises 14 residues. Germline V gives CDR1 MNHEY, CDR2 SMNVEV (reference sequence). The DNA of the CDR3 is TGTGCCAGCATGAGTGCCGGGAGCAATCAGCCCCAGCATTTT. This codes for CASMSAGSNQPQHF.

J is TRBJ1-6 and V is TRBV6-4, with D tentatively TRBD1 (5 bases). V was pared by 5 bases and J by 9 bases, with 11 bases between. From germline, CDR1 is MRHNA and CDR2 SNTAGT. This CDR3 comprises 13 residues. CDR3 DNA sequence: TGTGCCAGCAGTCAGGGTTATGGTTCACCCCTCCACTTT. Protein: CASSQGYGSPLHF.

The V gene is TRBV6-2 or TRBV6-3, the J gene TRBJ1-4; D is possibly TRBD1 (5 bases). The CDR3 totals 14 residues. Trimming shortened V by 5 bases and J by 1 base, and 8 bases separated the two germline ends. From germline, CDR1 is MNHEY and CDR2 SVGEGT. The CDR3 here is CASSNDRTNEKLFF. CDR3 coding DNA: TGTGCCAGCAGTAACGACAGAACTAATGAAAAACTGTTTTTT.

The chain carries TRBV6-5 and TRBJ1-1; a possible D gene is TRBD1 (5 bases). V was cut by 5 bases and J by 1 base, with 11 bases left in between. The CDR3 covers 14 residues. In germline, CDR1 is MNHEY, CDR2 SVGAGI. CDR3 residues: CASSKSGGNTEAFF. The CDR3 DNA sequence: TGTGCCAGCAGTAAAAGCGGGGGGAACACTGAAGCTTTCTTT.

Points on this clone: This may arise from a read error, as a much more abundant clone is one base away. J is TRBJ1-2 and V is TRBV7-2; 8 nucleotides match TRBD1. The trim removed 5 bases at V and 2 bases at J, leaving 4 bases unmatched. The germline gives CDR1 SGHTA, CDR2 FQGNSA. This CDR3 comprises 14 residues. Written as DNA, the CDR3 is TGTGCCAGCAGCCCCCGGACAGGGAACTATGGCTACACCTTC. Translation: CASSPRTGNYGYTF.

This sequence joins TRBV18 and TRBJ1-1; TRBD1 might be the D (5 bases). The CDR3 extends over 16 amino acids. In germline, CDR1 is KGHSH, CDR2 LQKENI. The V end lost 6 bases, the J end lost 6 bases, and 23 bases lay between the germline ends. CDR3 in amino acids: CASSPGTLAGRAEAFF. CDR3 DNA: TGTGCCAGCTCGCCAGGGACGTTGGCGGGGCGCGCTGAAGCTTTCTTT.

This chain links TRBV19 with TRBJ1-2, with 8 bases that match TRBD1. The CDR3 is 14 residues long. The junction had 5 bases not matched to a gene; V was cut back by 6 bases and J by 2 bases. CDR1 and CDR2 from the germline V gene are LNHDA and SQIVND (reference sequence). CDR3 nucleotide sequence: TGTGCCAGTAGCACAGGGGGGGTAAACTATGGCTACACCTTC. It translates to CASSTGGVNYGYTF.

This rearrangement joins TRBV7-9 to TRBJ1-4, with D tentatively TRBD1 (5 bases). Deletions cut 1 base from V and 3 bases from J, with 9 bases between. Germline CDR1 SEHNR, CDR2 FQNEAQ (reference sequence). The length of the CDR3 is 15 residues. CDR3: CASSLEGASNEKLFF. The CDR3, as DNA: TGTGCCAGCAGCTTAGAAGGGGCTTCTAATGAAAAACTGTTTTTT.

J is TRBJ1-1 and V is TRBV11-3, with unresolved D. V shed 0 bases and J shed 5 bases, with 7 bases lying between them. Germline lookup yields CDR1 SGHNT and CDR2 YENEEA. The CDR3 spans 13 residues. The CDR3 DNA is TGTGCCAGCAGCTTAGACAGAGGGACTGAAGCTTTCTTT. Amino acid sequence: CASSLDRGTEAFF.

About this clone itself: The identical CDR3 is also encoded by other nucleotide sequences in the sample. The V call is TRBV3-1 (or the pseudogene TRBV3-2), the J call TRBJ1-3; D remains ambiguous. The V gene lost 4 bases and the J gene lost 4 bases, with 8 bases spanning the gap. The CDR3 sequence is 13 residues long. Per germline, CDR1 LGHDT and CDR2 YNNKEL (reference sequence). CDR3 sequence (DNA): TGTGCCAGCAGCCTGGCAGGAGGAAACACCATATATTTT. This sequence encodes CASSLAGGNTIYF.